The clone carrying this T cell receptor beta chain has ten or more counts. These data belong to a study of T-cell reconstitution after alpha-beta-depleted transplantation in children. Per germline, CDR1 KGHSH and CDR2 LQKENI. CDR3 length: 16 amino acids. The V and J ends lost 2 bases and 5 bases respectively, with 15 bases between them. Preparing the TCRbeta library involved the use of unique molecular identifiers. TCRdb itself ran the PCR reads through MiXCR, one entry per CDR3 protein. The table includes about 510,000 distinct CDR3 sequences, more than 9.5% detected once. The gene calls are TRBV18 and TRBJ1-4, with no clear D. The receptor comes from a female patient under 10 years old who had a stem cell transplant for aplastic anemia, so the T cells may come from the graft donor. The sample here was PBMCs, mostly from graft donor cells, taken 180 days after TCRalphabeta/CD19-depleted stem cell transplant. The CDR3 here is CASSPGSQGVNEKLFF. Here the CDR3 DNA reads TGTGCCAGCTCACCAGGCAGCCAAGGAGTAAATGAAAAACTGTTTTTT.